The 21 T cell receptor beta chains reported below all come from one sample, sequenced in a study of blood T cell repertoires in COVID-19. Only in-frame clones appear in the TCRdb table, and some are missing; sequencing was by immunoSEQ multiplex PCR. This sample carries around 200,000 clones, approximately 85% of them seen once, and the ten largest clones take about 6.3%. Sequencing was carried out using PBMCs or T cells enriched from blood (not recorded which). These receptors were obtained from a middle-aged man who had recovered from COVID-19.

This chain joins TRBV6-5 and TRBJ1-1; perhaps TRBD1 as D (5 bases). This CDR3 comprises 12 residues. Germline assignment: CDR1 MNHEY and CDR2 SVGAGI. V lost 10 bases to trimming and J lost 5 bases, with 14 bases between them. In nucleotides, the CDR3 is TGTGCCATGCAGGGTCCAAAGACTGAAGCTTTCTTT. Its translation: CAMQGPKTEAFF.

The genes are TRBV10-2 and TRBJ2-4; TRBD1 matches 9 bases. J gave up 6 bases and V 6 bases, and 3 bases lay outside the gene matches. The CDR3 extends over 13 amino acids. Germline V gene data show CDR1 as WSHSY and CDR2 as SAAADI. The CDR3 sequence: CASRSTGGNIQYF. The CDR3 region has the DNA TGCGCCAGCAGGTCGACAGGGGGAAACATTCAGTACTTC.

The chain has TRBV28 and TRBJ1-5; the D gene is possibly TRBD1 (6 bases). The CDR3 is 16 residues long. Per germline, CDR1 MDHEN and CDR2 SYDVKM. V lost 3 bases and J 6 bases, leaving 18 bases between the germline ends. CDR3 bases: TGTGCCAGCAGTTTTCGCCTTGGGGGCGCGGGTCAGCCCCAGCATTTT. Protein sequence: CASSFRLGGAGQPQHF.

This clone was picked up one time. The genes are TRBV5-1 and TRBJ1-5; maybe TRBD1 (6 bases). V shed 1 base and J shed 7 bases, with 15 bases lying between them. This CDR3 has 15 residues. In germline, CDR1 is SGHRS, CDR2 YFSETQ. The CDR3 nucleotides read TGCGCCAGCAGCTTGTCGCCGCAACAGGGACAGCCCCAGCATTTT. Translated: CASSLSPQQGQPQHF.

This clone appeared once. The chain joins TRBV28 to TRBJ1-2, with D uncertain. CDR1 MDHEN and CDR2 SYDVKM come from the germline V gene. Trimming shortened V by 6 bases and J by 4 bases, and 15 bases separated the two germline ends. The CDR3 loop spans 14 amino acids. The CDR3 nucleotides read TGTGCCAGCAGCCTCCAGGCTGAGAGCTATGGCTACACCTTC. It yields the protein CASSLQAESYGYTF.

This chain uses TRBV19 with TRBJ2-7; D gene unclear. The CDR3 spans 13 residues. The V and J ends lost 4 bases and 3 bases respectively, with 10 bases between them. Per the germline V gene, CDR1 is LNHDA and CDR2 is SQIVND (reference sequence). CDR3 bases: TGTGCCAGTAGTAGGGCCGGTAACTACGAGCAGTACTTC. Protein sequence: CASSRAGNYEQYF.

This chain uses TRBV6-5 with TRBJ1-6; perhaps TRBD1 as D (6 bases). The CDR3 sequence is 14 residues long. V dropped 6 bases and J dropped 8 bases, with 14 bases sitting between them. Germline CDR1 reads MNHEY; CDR2 reads SVGAGI. The CDR3 sequence is CASSLRQEDSPLHF. In nucleotides, the CDR3 is TGTGCCAGCAGCCTCCGACAGGAGGATTCACCCCTCCACTTT.

The CDR3 DNA reads TGTGCCTGGAATACAGGGAGCGGGGGTAACCAAGAGACCCAGTACTTC. It is translated as CAWNTGSGGNQETQYF. The chain combines TRBV30 with TRBJ2-5; the match to TRBD2 covers 8 bases. There are 16 residues in the CDR3. CDR1 is GTSNPN and CDR2 is SVGIG in the germline V gene (reference sequence). Unmatched junction bases numbered 10, after V lost 4 bases and J lost 0 bases.

The V call is TRBV16, the J call TRBJ2-2; perhaps TRBD2 as D (6 bases). Trimming shortened V by 3 bases and J by 6 bases, and 17 bases separated the two germline ends. The CDR3 extends over 16 amino acids. CDR1 KGHSY and CDR2 FQNENV come from the germline V gene. CDR3 sequence reads: CASSQPGGLVAGELFF. In DNA form, the CDR3 reads TGTGCCAGCAGCCAGCCCGGGGGTTTGGTCGCCGGGGAGCTGTTTTTT. Looking up the rest from reference TRBV16 and TRBJ2-2 gives the full variable domain: GEEVAQTPKHLVRGEGQKAKLYCAPIKGHSYVFWYQQVLKNEFKFLISFQNENVFDETGMPKERFSAKCLPNSPCSLEIQATKLEDSAVYFCASSQPGGLVAGELFFGEGSRLTVL.

In this sample, this clone turned up a few times. The chain uses TRBV20-1 and TRBJ2-1, with D possibly matching TRBD1 (5 bases). CDR1 and CDR2 (germline): DFQATT, SNEGSKA (reference sequence). The CDR3 totals 16 residues. The germline V and J ends were trimmed by 3 bases and 4 bases, with 19 bases remaining between them. The CDR3 reads CSASGAGLALYNEQFF. DNA of the CDR3: TGCAGTGCTAGTGGGGCTGGGCTTGCTTTGTACAATGAGCAGTTCTTC.

The rearrangement links TRBV11-3 to TRBJ1-2; 7 bases are a match to TRBD1. The CDR3 is made up of 13 amino acids. Germline loops: CDR1 SGHNT, CDR2 YENEEA. Unmatched junction bases numbered 5, after V lost 6 bases and J lost 4 bases. The CDR3 DNA sequence: TGTGCCAGCAGACAGACAGGGACCTATGGCTACACCTTC. Translating it yields CASRQTGTYGYTF.

V and J are TRBV5-1 and TRBJ1-5; 9 nucleotides match TRBD1. The CDR3 sequence is 14 residues long. The junction had 4 bases not matched to a gene; V was cut back by 4 bases and J by 5 bases. In germline, CDR1 is SGHRS, CDR2 YFSETQ. The CDR3 sequence: CASSATGGHQPQHF. The CDR3 bases are TGCGCCAGCAGCGCCACAGGGGGCCATCAGCCCCAGCATTTT.

This chain connects TRBV6-5 to TRBJ2-3; 12 bases map to TRBD2. Germline V gene lookup returns CDR1 MNHEY and CDR2 SVGAGI. The CDR3 covers 15 residues. The V segment lost 8 bases and the J segment 5 bases; nucleotides outside the gene matches: 8. CDR3: CASGGLAGGEDTQYF. The CDR3 DNA is TGTGCCAGCGGGGGCCTAGCGGGAGGGGAAGATACGCAGTATTTT.

The rearrangement joins TRBV2 to TRBJ2-7; D might be TRBD2 (5 bases). From germline, CDR1 is SNHLY and CDR2 FYNNEI. This CDR3 is built from 12 residues. Between the trimmed V and J ends, which lost 8 bases and 3 bases, there was a span of 11 bases. CDR3 sequence reads: CASLGLSYEQYF. The CDR3 region has the DNA TGTGCCAGCCTCGGACTTAGCTACGAGCAGTACTTC.

The rearrangement joins TRBV18 to TRBJ1-1; TRBD1 might be the D (5 bases). Trimming cost V 5 bases and J 10 bases, with 14 bases left between them. The germline V gene encodes CDR1 KGHSH and CDR2 LQKENI. This CDR3 has 12 residues. The CDR3 DNA follows: TGTGCCAGCTCAAGAGAAGGACATGGAGCTTTCTTT. Protein sequence: CASSREGHGAFF.

J is TRBJ1-2 and V is TRBV19, with D possibly matching TRBD1 (5 bases). Per the germline V gene, CDR1 is LNHDA and CDR2 is SQIVND (reference sequence). The V end lost 7 bases, the J end lost 3 bases, and 9 bases lay between the germline ends. The CDR3 runs 12 residues. CDR3: CASTGHDYGYTF. The CDR3 DNA follows: TGTGCCAGTACAGGGCATGACTATGGCTACACCTTC.

The genes are TRBV7-8 and TRBJ1-2, with TRBD1 matching over 11 bases. The trim removed 3 bases at V and 7 bases at J, leaving 1 base unmatched. This CDR3 has 13 amino acids. Per the germline V gene, CDR1 is SGHVS and CDR2 is FQNEAQ. CDR3 sequence: CASSLDRGPGYTF. The CDR3 DNA reads as TGTGCCAGCAGCTTGGACAGGGGGCCTGGCTACACCTTC.

CDR3 nucleotides: TGTGCCAGTAGTCGGACAGCGGATCAGCCCCAGCATTTT. This codes for CASSRTADQPQHF. The chain employs TRBV19 and TRBJ1-5; tentatively, D is TRBD1 (6 bases). This CDR3 has 13 amino acids. V lost 5 bases and J 5 bases, leaving 10 bases between the germline ends. Germline V gene lookup returns CDR1 LNHDA and CDR2 SQIVND (reference sequence).

This CDR3 is CASSYRGKYF. The CDR3, as DNA: TGTGCCAGCAGTTACAGAGGGAAGTACTTC. This chain links TRBV6-5 with TRBJ2-7, with D perhaps TRBD2 (5 bases). V lost 2 bases and J lost 11, with 7 bases in between. This CDR3 is 10 amino acids long. Germline V gene data show CDR1 as MNHEY and CDR2 as SVGAGI.

The chain joins TRBV3-1 (or the pseudogene TRBV3-2) to TRBJ2-2; TRBD2 matches 7 bases. The CDR3 sequence is 15 residues long. The trim removed 4 bases at V and 5 bases at J, leaving 7 bases unmatched. Germline values: CDR1 LGHDT, CDR2 YNNKEL (reference sequence). CDR3: CASSPNGGRTGELFF. Here the CDR3 DNA reads TGTGCCAGCAGCCCCAACGGGGGGAGGACCGGGGAGCTGTTTTTT.

The rearrangement uses TRBV1 and TRBJ2-5; TRBD1 reflects the table's D call only, with no check against the DNA. TRBV1 is deemed a pseudogene. The CDR3 covers 17 residues. The CDR3 spells CTSSQDLCWTGFETQYF. The CDR3 nucleotides read TGCACCAGCAGCCAAGATCTATGTTGGACAGGGTTTGAGACCCAGTACTTC.